Each of the 6 T cell receptor beta chains below was sequenced from the same sample in a study of radiation and T cells in renal cell carcinoma. The time point denotes: baseline pretreatment blood. Specified treatment: 15 Gy SBRT to primary tumor, nephrectomy 4 weeks later. Sequencing used immunoSEQ multiplex PCR; TCRdb keeps in-frame clones, though not all of them. The sample has over 120,000 clones, approximately 91% seen once; the top ten hold around 13%. Here the sequenced sample was blood, taken from a patient whose treatment included radiotherapy and nephrectomy. The receptors were gathered from a woman in her forties or fifties with renal cell carcinoma.

This CDR3 reads CASSQGAVGSGYTF. In nucleotides, the CDR3 is TGCGCCAGCAGCCAAGGGGCAGTAGGGAGCGGCTACACCTTC. This chain connects TRBV4-1 to TRBJ1-2; D call uncertain. Germline V gives CDR1 MGHRA, CDR2 YSYEKL. The CDR3 is made up of 14 amino acids. Trimming took 1 base from V and 8 from J, leaving 14 bases between them.

The chain recombines TRBV21-1 with TRBJ2-7; the table's D call, TRBD1, has no DNA check behind it. TRBV21-1 is a documented pseudogene. CDR3 length: 15 residues. This chain's CDR3 is CASSINDWTGNEQYF. Here the CDR3 DNA reads TGTGCCAGCAGCATTAATGACTGGACAGGGAACGAGCAGTACTTC.

CDR3: CASSLISFRVNEQFF. CDR3 bases: TGTGCCAGCAGCTTAATTTCCTTTCGGGTCAATGAGCAGTTCTTC. The chain is built from TRBV11-2 and TRBJ2-1; D remains ambiguous. V lost 2 bases and J lost 6, with 14 bases in between. The germline gives CDR1 SGHAT, CDR2 FQNNGV. This CDR3 region has 15 residues.

V and J are TRBV20-1 and TRBJ1-1; no reliable D call. The germline V and J ends were trimmed by 7 bases and 11 bases, with 17 bases remaining between them. Per germline, CDR1 DFQATT and CDR2 SNEGSKA (reference sequence). This CDR3 is 11 amino acids long. The CDR3 DNA is TGCAGTGTCCACCAAAAAGTCATGGCTTTCTTT. This sequence encodes CSVHQKVMAFF.

The chain links TRBV9 to TRBJ1-4; D call uncertain. Trimming took off 4 bases at V and 8 bases at J, with 18 bases between the two ends. The CDR3 is made up of 15 amino acids. Germline V gene sequence: CDR1 SGDLS, CDR2 YYNGEE. The CDR3 sequence is CASSPRPRPIEKLFF. CDR3 DNA sequence: TGTGCCAGCAGCCCTCGGCCTCGTCCTATCGAAAAACTGTTTTTT.

The J gene is TRBJ2-3, the V gene TRBV19; D call uncertain. The CDR3 consists of 14 residues. V gave up 4 bases and J gave up 1 base, with 9 bases separating them. Germline V gene sequence: CDR1 LNHDA, CDR2 SQIVND (reference sequence). The CDR3 reads CASSKVPGTDTQYF. Here the CDR3 DNA reads TGTGCCAGTAGTAAAGTCCCTGGCACAGATACGCAGTATTTT.